This T cell receptor (beta chain) originates from a study of response to subunit inactivated influenza vaccine. TCRdb fed the RT-PCR reads into MiXCR, producing one record per CDR3 protein. In the table there are 750,000 to 850,000 distinct CDR3 sequences, about a fifth of which are singletons. With V trimmed by 2 bases and J by 3 bases, 12 bases remained unmatched. Germline V CDR1 and CDR2: DFQATT, SNEGSKA (reference sequence). The CDR3 totals 18 residues. The sample holds a few counts of this clonotype. What it binds is unknown. Overall study findings and caveats: Authors suggested few new T cells are recruited by each seasonal influenza vaccination.

Specimen: PBMCs from blood, collected 4 to 6 days after vaccination. The TCR sequence derives from a man aged 50-60 years who received an inactivated influenza vaccine. The rearrangement joins TRBV20-1 to TRBJ2-2; 10 bases line up with TRBD1. CDR3 sequence (DNA): TGCAGTGCTAGACATGTGGGACAGGGGTCACGTCACACCGGGGAGCTGTTTTTT. Protein product: CSARHVGQGSRHTGELFF.